This entry lists 22 T cell receptor beta chains sequenced from one sample in a study of blood T cell repertoires in COVID-19. Only in-frame clones appear in the TCRdb table, and some are missing; sequencing was by immunoSEQ multiplex PCR. The table has about 59,000 clones, 75% to 95% seen once. Material for sequencing was peripheral blood. The source is a human donor in a cohort sampled during active COVID-19.

The gene calls are TRBV6-2 or TRBV6-3 and TRBJ2-5; a weak D match, TRBD2 (6 bases). The V gene lost 3 bases and the J gene lost 2 bases, with 13 bases spanning the gap. In germline, CDR1 is MNHEY, CDR2 SVGEGT. The CDR3 extends over 15 amino acids. Here the CDR3 DNA reads TGTGCCAGCAGTTATCCACCAAGCGGGCAAGAGACCCAGTACTTC. It yields the protein CASSYPPSGQETQYF.

This chain connects TRBV28 to TRBJ1-1, with D uncertain. CDR1 and CDR2 from the germline V gene are MDHEN and SYDVKM. V lost 5 bases and J 10 bases, leaving 17 bases between the germline ends. There are 13 residues in the CDR3. CDR3 sequence (DNA): TGTGCCAGCAGTCTTACGAGTTTGATGAGAGCTTTCTTT. As protein: CASSLTSLMRAFF.

This chain links TRBV3-1 (or the pseudogene TRBV3-2) with TRBJ2-3; 11 bases line up with TRBD2. Germline V gene data show CDR1 as LGHDT and CDR2 as YNNKEL (reference sequence). With 4 bases clipped from V and 1 base from J, the junction kept 7 bases outside the gene matches. This CDR3 contains 17 residues. The CDR3 bases are TGTGCCAGCAGCCCACAACTACTAGCGGGGGGCACAGATACGCAGTATTTT. Translating gives CASSPQLLAGGTDTQYF.

This clone has just a few counts. The chain carries TRBV10-3 and TRBJ1-1; perhaps TRBD1 as D (5 bases). This CDR3 is 13 amino acids long. Trimming shortened V by 4 bases and J by 6 bases, and 12 bases separated the two germline ends. Germline loops: CDR1 ENHRY, CDR2 SYGVKD. CDR3 loop: CAISGRGTAEAFF. As DNA, the CDR3 is TGTGCCATCAGTGGCCGCGGGACGGCTGAAGCTTTCTTT.

V and J are TRBV9 and TRBJ1-5; TRBD1 is a possible D gene (5 bases). The CDR3 loop spans 19 amino acids. Germline V gene sequence: CDR1 SGDLS, CDR2 YYNGEE. V was clipped by 10 bases and J by 2 bases, with 31 bases between them. The CDR3 DNA reads TGTGCCGGTTTTTCTCGACCGCGGGACGGGAGGGTTCGCAATCAGCCCCAGCATTTT. This gives the protein CAGFSRPRDGRVRNQPQHF.

Details on this clone: This specimen includes other DNA sequences encoding the same CDR3. This sequence joins TRBV5-4 and TRBJ2-7; 9 bases align to TRBD1. Trimming at V came to 3 bases and at J to 4 bases, leaving 11 bases not matched to a gene. This CDR3 region has 16 residues. The germline V gene has CDR1 SGHNT and CDR2 YYREEE (reference sequence). The CDR3: CASSSAGGGQGYEQYF. The CDR3 DNA sequence: TGTGCCAGCAGCTCCGCCGGTGGGGGACAGGGTTACGAGCAGTACTTC.

The chain combines TRBV6-5 with TRBJ2-1; 10 bases fit TRBD2. Per the germline V gene, CDR1 is MNHEY and CDR2 is SVGAGI. Germline trimming cut 2 bases from V and 9 bases from J; bases unmatched to any gene: 10. The CDR3 has 16 residues. CDR3 sequence: CASSYGPSGSGAEQFF. CDR3 sequence (DNA): TGTGCCAGCAGTTACGGGCCTAGCGGGAGTGGCGCTGAGCAGTTCTTC.

The chain links TRBV28 to TRBJ2-1; no reliable D call. V was trimmed by 6 bases and J by 15 bases, leaving 15 bases between them. The CDR3 has 11 amino acids. Germline V CDR1 and CDR2: MDHEN, SYDVKM. The CDR3 loop reads CASSLRGNGFF. In DNA, the CDR3 is TGTGCCAGCAGCCTTCGCGGTAACGGGTTCTTC.

This clone has a single count. The gene calls are TRBV20-1 and TRBJ1-2; D is unresolved. V lost 5 bases and J 7 bases, leaving 11 bases between the germline ends. Germline CDR1 reads DFQATT; CDR2 reads SNEGSKA (reference sequence). The CDR3 runs to 11 residues. The CDR3 DNA sequence: TGCAGTGCTTCCGACTCCACTGGCTACACCTTC. This translates into CSASDSTGYTF.

The gene calls are TRBV4-1 and TRBJ2-1; TRBD1 aligns across 7 bases. CDR1 and CDR2 from the germline V gene are MGHRA and YSYEKL. The CDR3 consists of 13 residues. V lost 0 bases and J lost 8; bases outside the gene matches: 1. The CDR3 DNA reads TGCGCCAGCAGCCAAGAAGGGGGCCATGAGCAGTTCTTC. Translation gives CASSQEGGHEQFF.

This chain's CDR3 is CASSIPGQGYEQYF. CDR3 in DNA: TGTGCCAGCAGTATCCCGGGACAGGGCTACGAGCAGTACTTC. V gene TRBV27 combines with J gene TRBJ2-7, with 9 nucleotides matching TRBD1. The CDR3 has 14 residues. With V trimmed by 5 bases and J by 3 bases, 5 bases remained unmatched. CDR1 is MNHEY, CDR2 SMNVEV, per germline (reference sequence).

This chain joins TRBV19 and TRBJ2-7; 12 bases are shared with TRBD1. Germline V gives CDR1 LNHDA, CDR2 SQIVND (reference sequence). V trimming: 5 bases; J trimming: 4 bases; junction bases outside the gene matches: 9. The CDR3 extends over 16 amino acids. CDR3 loop: CASSFRWDRGLYEQYF. For the CDR3, the DNA is TGTGCCAGTAGTTTCAGATGGGACAGGGGGCTATACGAGCAGTACTTC.

This clone was seen a handful of times. The V call is TRBV19, the J call TRBJ2-1, with a weak D call TRBD1 (5 bases). This CDR3 region has 13 residues. Germline V gene sequence: CDR1 LNHDA, CDR2 SQIVND (reference sequence). V lost 9 bases, J lost 2 bases, and 11 bases lay in between. The DNA of the CDR3 is TGTGCCAGACAGACAGCTACCTACAATGAGCAGTTCTTC. It translates to CARQTATYNEQFF.

V usage is TRBV10-2 and J usage is TRBJ1-1, with D possibly being TRBD1 (5 bases). The CDR3 consists of 14 residues. Germline CDR1 and CDR2: WSHSY and SAAADI. Trimming left V 6 bases short and J 3 bases short, with 14 bases between. The chain's CDR3 is CASRLSQGHTEAFF. The CDR3 DNA reads as TGCGCCAGCAGACTGTCGCAGGGCCACACTGAAGCTTTCTTT.

The J gene is TRBJ1-4, the V gene TRBV7-9; D is ambiguous. Trimming pared 5 bases from V and 5 bases from J, leaving 12 bases between. Germline CDR1 SEHNR, CDR2 FQNEAQ (reference sequence). This CDR3 comprises 14 residues. Here the CDR3 reads CASSLRSLNEKLFF. Written as DNA, the CDR3 is TGTGCCAGCAGCCTCCGGTCTCTAAATGAAAAACTGTTTTTT.

As concerns this clone: One junction end does not reproduce the germline sequence, and a read error may be involved. The chain recombines TRBV29-1 with TRBJ1-2; D might be TRBD1 (5 bases). Germline values: CDR1 SQVTM, CDR2 ANQGSEA. The CDR3 spans 8 residues. CDR3 region: CSGSGGAF. CDR3 coding DNA: TGCAGCGGCAGCGGGGGGGCCTTC.

The chain recombines TRBV9 with TRBJ1-1, with D perhaps TRBD1 (6 bases). CDR3 length equals 15 residues. Germline V gives CDR1 SGDLS, CDR2 YYNGEE. V lost 4 bases, J lost 3 bases, and 16 bases lay in between. CDR3 coding DNA: TGTGCCAGCAGCCCAAGAGGGGGGGTCGACACTGAAGCTTTCTTT. Translation gives CASSPRGGVDTEAFF.

The chain uses TRBV7-9 and TRBJ2-1, with D hard to call. Germline CDR1 SEHNR, CDR2 FQNEAQ (reference sequence). This CDR3 has 11 amino acids. Trimming took off 8 bases at V and 10 bases at J, with 12 bases between the two ends. CDR3 bases: TGTGCCAGCTCGGAGTTAAAAGAGCAGTTCTTC. Its protein product is CASSELKEQFF.

As regards this clone: Within the sample, other DNA sequences also encode this same CDR3. The CDR3 DNA reads as TGTGCCAGCGTGTCGTTTAGGACAGGGGGCTACGAGCAGTACTTC. This gives the protein CASVSFRTGGYEQYF. The chain couples TRBV5-5 to TRBJ2-7, with 10 bases matching TRBD1. This CDR3 is built from 15 residues. Germline CDR1 reads SGHKS; CDR2 reads YYEKEE (reference sequence). The ends lost 7 bases at V and 3 bases at J; junction bases unmatched: 10. The full variable domain, completed using reference TRBV5-5 and TRBJ2-7, is DAGVTQSPTHLIKTRGQQVTLRCSPISGHKSVSWYQQVLGQGPQFIFQYYEKEERGRGNFPDRFSARQFPNYSSELNVNALLLGDSALYLCASVSFRTGGYEQYFGPGTRLTVT.

V and J are TRBV11-2 and TRBJ1-3; TRBD1 matches at 7 bases. V was pared by 5 bases and J by 0 bases, with 10 bases of the junction left unmatched. This CDR3 is built from 17 residues. Germline-derived CDR1 and CDR2 are SGHAT and FQNNGV. CDR3 in amino acids: CASSPDRVRLSGNTIYF. CDR3 coding DNA: TGTGCCAGCAGCCCTGACAGGGTCAGGCTCTCTGGAAACACCATATATTTT.

V is TRBV30 and J is TRBJ2-7, with 10 bases matching TRBD1. Trimming at V came to 4 bases and at J to 7 bases, leaving 10 bases not matched to a gene. Germline values: CDR1 GTSNPN, CDR2 SVGIG (reference sequence). This CDR3 has 14 amino acids. The CDR3 sequence: CAWKLRQGAGEQYF. DNA of the CDR3: TGTGCCTGGAAGCTGAGACAGGGGGCAGGGGAGCAGTACTTC.

The chain uses TRBV30 and TRBJ1-5, with a weak D call TRBD1 (6 bases). This CDR3 has 13 amino acids. CDR1 is GTSNPN, CDR2 SVGIG, per germline (reference sequence). With 3 bases removed from V and 4 bases from J, the gap between germline ends came to 10 bases. The DNA for the CDR3 is TGTGCCTGGAGGGACAGTTTTAATCAGCCCCAGCATTTT. Amino acids: CAWRDSFNQPQHF.